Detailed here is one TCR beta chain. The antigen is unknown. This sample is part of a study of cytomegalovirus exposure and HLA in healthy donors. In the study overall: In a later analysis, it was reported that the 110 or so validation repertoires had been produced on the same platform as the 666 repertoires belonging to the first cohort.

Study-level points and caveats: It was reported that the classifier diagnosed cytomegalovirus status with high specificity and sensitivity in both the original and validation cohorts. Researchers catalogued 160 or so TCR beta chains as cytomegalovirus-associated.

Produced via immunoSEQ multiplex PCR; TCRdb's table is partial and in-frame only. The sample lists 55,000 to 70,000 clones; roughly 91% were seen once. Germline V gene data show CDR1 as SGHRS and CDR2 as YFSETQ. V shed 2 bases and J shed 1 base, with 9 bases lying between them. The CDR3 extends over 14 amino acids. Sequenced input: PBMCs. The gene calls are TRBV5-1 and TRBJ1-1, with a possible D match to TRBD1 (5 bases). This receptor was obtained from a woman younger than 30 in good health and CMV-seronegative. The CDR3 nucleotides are TGCGCCAGCAGCTTTGTACAGGCGAACACTGAAGCTTTCTTT. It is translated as CASSFVQANTEAFF.